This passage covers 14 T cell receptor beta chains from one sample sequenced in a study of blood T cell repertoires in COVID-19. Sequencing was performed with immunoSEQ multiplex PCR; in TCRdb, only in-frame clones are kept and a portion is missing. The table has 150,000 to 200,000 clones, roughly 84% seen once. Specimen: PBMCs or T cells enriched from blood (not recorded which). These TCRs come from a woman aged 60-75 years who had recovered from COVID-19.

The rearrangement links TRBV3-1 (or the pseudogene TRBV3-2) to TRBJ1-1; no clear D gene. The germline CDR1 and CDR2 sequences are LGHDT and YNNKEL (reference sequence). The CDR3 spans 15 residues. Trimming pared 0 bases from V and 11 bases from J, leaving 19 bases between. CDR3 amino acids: CASSQDPIGKGVAFF. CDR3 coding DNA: TGTGCCAGCAGCCAAGATCCCATCGGGAAAGGAGTGGCTTTCTTT.

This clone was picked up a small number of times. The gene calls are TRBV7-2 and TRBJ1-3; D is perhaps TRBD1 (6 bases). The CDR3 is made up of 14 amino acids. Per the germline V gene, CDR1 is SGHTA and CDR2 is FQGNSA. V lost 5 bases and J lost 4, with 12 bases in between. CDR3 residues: CASSPQGSGNTIYF. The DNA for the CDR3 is TGTGCCAGCAGCCCCCAGGGGTCAGGAAACACCATATATTTT. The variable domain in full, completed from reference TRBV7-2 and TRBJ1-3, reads GAGVSQSPSNKVTEKGKDVELRCDPISGHTALYWYRQSLGQGLEFLIYFQGNSAPDKSGLPSDRFSAERTGGSVSTLTIQRTQQEDSAVYLCASSPQGSGNTIYFGEGSWLTVV.

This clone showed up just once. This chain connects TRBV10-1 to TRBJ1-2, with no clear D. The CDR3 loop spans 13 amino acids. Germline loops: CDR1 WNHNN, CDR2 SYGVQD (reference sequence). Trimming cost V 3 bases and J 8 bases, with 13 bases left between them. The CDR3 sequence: CASSDHYGRGYTF. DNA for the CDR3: TGCGCCAGCAGTGACCACTACGGCCGGGGCTACACCTTC.

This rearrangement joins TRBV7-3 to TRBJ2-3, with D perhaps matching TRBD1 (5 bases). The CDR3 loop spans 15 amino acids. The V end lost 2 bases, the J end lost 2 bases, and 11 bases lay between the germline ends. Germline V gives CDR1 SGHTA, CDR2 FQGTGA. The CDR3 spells CASSLGVTATDTQYF. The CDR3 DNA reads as TGTGCCAGCAGCTTAGGGGTGACAGCCACAGATACGCAGTATTTT.

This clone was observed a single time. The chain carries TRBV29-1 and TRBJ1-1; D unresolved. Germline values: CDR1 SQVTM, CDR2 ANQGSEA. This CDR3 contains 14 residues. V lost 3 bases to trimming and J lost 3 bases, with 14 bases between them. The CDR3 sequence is CSVDGSAEDTEAFF. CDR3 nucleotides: TGCAGCGTTGATGGTTCCGCAGAGGACACTGAAGCTTTCTTT.

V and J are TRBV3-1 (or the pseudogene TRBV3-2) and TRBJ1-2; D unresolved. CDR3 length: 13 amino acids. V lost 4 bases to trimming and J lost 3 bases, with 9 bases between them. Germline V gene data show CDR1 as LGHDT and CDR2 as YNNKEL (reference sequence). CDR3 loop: CASSPLQDYGYTF. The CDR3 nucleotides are TGTGCCAGCAGCCCTCTCCAGGACTATGGCTACACCTTC.

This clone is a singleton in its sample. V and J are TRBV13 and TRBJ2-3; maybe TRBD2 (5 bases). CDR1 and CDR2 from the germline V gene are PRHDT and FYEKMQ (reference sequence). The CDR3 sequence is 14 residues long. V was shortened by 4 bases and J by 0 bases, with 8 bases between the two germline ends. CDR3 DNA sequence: TGTGCCAGCAGCTCCCGGGGTAGCACAGATACGCAGTATTTT. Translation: CASSSRGSTDTQYF.

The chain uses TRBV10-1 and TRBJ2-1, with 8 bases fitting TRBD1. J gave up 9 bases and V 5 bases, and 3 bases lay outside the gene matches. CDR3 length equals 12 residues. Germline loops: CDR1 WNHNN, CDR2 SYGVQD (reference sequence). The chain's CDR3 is CASSNRGIEQFF. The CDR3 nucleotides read TGCGCCAGCAGTAACAGGGGGATTGAGCAGTTCTTC.

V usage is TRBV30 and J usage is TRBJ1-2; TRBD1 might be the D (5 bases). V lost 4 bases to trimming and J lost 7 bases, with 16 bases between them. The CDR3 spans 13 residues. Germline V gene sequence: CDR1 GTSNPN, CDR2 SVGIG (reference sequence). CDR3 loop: CAWNGGGGSGYTF. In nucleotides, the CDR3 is TGTGCCTGGAACGGGGGAGGAGGATCTGGCTACACCTTC.

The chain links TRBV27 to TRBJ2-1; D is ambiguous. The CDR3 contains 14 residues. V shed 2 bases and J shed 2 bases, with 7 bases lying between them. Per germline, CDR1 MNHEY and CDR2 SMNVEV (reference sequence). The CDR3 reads CASSLGGAYNEQFF. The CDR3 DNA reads TGTGCCAGCAGTTTAGGCGGAGCCTACAATGAGCAGTTCTTC.

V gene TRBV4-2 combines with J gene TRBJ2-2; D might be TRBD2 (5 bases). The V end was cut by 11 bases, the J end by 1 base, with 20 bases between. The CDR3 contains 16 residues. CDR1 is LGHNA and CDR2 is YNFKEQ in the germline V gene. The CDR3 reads CASHLGPAVNTGELFF. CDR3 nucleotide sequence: TGTGCCTCCCATCTGGGCCCAGCGGTGAACACCGGGGAGCTGTTTTTT.

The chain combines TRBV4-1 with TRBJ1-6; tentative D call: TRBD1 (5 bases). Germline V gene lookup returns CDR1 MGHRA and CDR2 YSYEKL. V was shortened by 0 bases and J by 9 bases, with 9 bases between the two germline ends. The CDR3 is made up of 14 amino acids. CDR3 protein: CASSQDRDASPLHF. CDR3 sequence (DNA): TGCGCCAGCAGCCAAGACAGGGATGCTTCACCCCTCCACTTT.

CDR3: CASSTQGETGELFF. The CDR3 DNA sequence: TGCGCCAGCAGCACGCAGGGGGAGACCGGGGAGCTGTTTTTT. V gene TRBV5-1 combines with J gene TRBJ2-2, with 7 bases matching TRBD1. V lost 4 bases and J lost 5; bases outside the gene matches: 5. The CDR3 is 14 amino acids. Germline CDR1 SGHRS, CDR2 YFSETQ.

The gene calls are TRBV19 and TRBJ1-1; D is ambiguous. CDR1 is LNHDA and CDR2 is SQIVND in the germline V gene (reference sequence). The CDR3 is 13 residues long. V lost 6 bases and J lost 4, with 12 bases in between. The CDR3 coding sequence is TGTGCCAGTAGGCTCCTAGAGGGCACTGAAGCTTTCTTT. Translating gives CASRLLEGTEAFF.